This T cell receptor beta chain was retrieved from a study of blood T cell repertoires in COVID-19. On the study more broadly: In each case, the material was cDNA or gDNA derived from T cells, B-cell-depleted T cells, or PBMCs.

Germline V gene lookup returns CDR1 LGHDT and CDR2 YNNKEL (reference sequence). CDR3 length equals 13 residues. V lost 3 bases and J 9 bases, leaving 15 bases between the germline ends. TCRdb keeps only in-frame clones here, not all; method: immunoSEQ multiplex PCR. Altogether some 110,000 clones are present, around 76% being singletons, with the ten largest covering roughly a fifth. The TCR originated in a woman in her 70s with acute or convalescent COVID-19. The rearrangement links TRBV3-1 (or the pseudogene TRBV3-2) to TRBJ2-7; perhaps TRBD2 as D (7 bases). Sequenced input: peripheral blood. The CDR3 DNA is TGTGCCAGCAGCCAGGGGGGGCCCTCAGGGCAGTACTTC. Encoded protein: CASSQGGPSGQYF.